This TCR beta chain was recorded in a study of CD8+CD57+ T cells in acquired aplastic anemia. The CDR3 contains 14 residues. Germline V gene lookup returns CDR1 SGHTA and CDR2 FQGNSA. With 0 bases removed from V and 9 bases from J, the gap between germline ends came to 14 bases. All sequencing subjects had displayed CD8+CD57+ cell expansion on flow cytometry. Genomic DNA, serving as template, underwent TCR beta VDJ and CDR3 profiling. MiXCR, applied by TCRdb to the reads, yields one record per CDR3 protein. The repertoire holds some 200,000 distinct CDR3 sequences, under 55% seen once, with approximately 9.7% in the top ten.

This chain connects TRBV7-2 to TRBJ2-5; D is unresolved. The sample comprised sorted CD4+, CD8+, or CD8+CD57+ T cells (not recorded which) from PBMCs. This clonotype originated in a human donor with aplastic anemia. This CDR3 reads CASSLAPGRKSQYF. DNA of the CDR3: TGTGCCAGCAGCTTAGCTCCCGGCCGGAAATCCCAGTACTTC.